This section outlines one TCR beta chain sequence together with its context. What it recognizes is unknown. This sample stems from a study of shared clonotypes between healthy human individuals. As for the study in general: Plates per donor: three CD4 naive, three CD4 memory, two CD8 naive, one CD8 memory.

The CDR3 runs to 16 residues. Per the germline V gene, CDR1 is KGHSH and CDR2 is LQKENI. Trimming took 3 bases from V and 4 from J, leaving 15 bases between them. Study outcomes and limitations: A handful of donors shared about 4.8% of their naive CD4 clonotypes.

CD4+ cells were split into CD45RA+ naive and CD45RA-negative memory subsets. Data came from immunoSEQ multiplex PCR; TCRdb stores just in-frame clones and leaves some out. This sample has approximately 1,500,000 clones, with 98% found just once. V gene TRBV18 combines with J gene TRBJ2-2, with D maybe TRBD2 (5 bases). Input material: naive CD4+ T cells sorted from blood. Documented subset: CD45RA+ positively selected. The sequence was collected from a man aged 30 to 39 in good health. CDR3 protein: CASSPNSGITTGELFF. The CDR3 DNA reads TGTGCCAGCTCACCGAATTCCGGGATCACCACCGGGGAGCTGTTTTTT.